The present TCR beta chain was sequenced within a study of T cell responses to AZD1222 COVID-19 vaccine. Study-wide results and caveats: Increased Spike-specific TCR breadth and depth were observed after two AZD1222 doses. Regions 160-218 and 743-854 dominated among vaccine-associated CD4 TCRs spanning spike.

TCRdb's table, derived via immunoSEQ multiplex PCR, lists solely in-frame clones and lacks some. The repertoire includes approximately 160,000 clones, around 94% of them detected once, and under 6% sits in the top ten. The length of the CDR3 is 13 residues. V was pared by 5 bases and J by 4 bases, with 9 bases between. Germline V gives CDR1 SGHAT, CDR2 FQNNGV. This clone was counted a single time. Its antigen remains unknown. The source material was peripheral blood, sampled 28 days after the second AZD1222 dose. The chain combines TRBV11-2 with TRBJ1-3, with D possibly being TRBD1 (5 bases). The sequence derives from an adult who received the AZD1222 COVID-19 vaccine. CDR3: CASSPRQGNTIYF. The DNA of the CDR3 is TGTGCCAGCAGCCCGAGACAGGGAAACACCATATATTTT.